This T cell receptor (beta chain) was captured by sequencing in a study of cytomegalovirus exposure and HLA in healthy donors. Primers included in the PCR were 60 Vbeta and 13 Jbeta primers. Method: immunoSEQ multiplex PCR; TCRdb's copy keeps in-frame clones and lacks some. The top ten hold over 2% of the sample, which has approximately 190,000 clones, approximately 80% seen once. V lost 5 bases, J lost 7 bases, and 11 bases lay in between. The CDR3 spans 12 residues. CDR1 is MNHEY and CDR2 is SVGAGI in the germline V gene. The sequence derives from a woman aged 45 to 65 in good health and CMV-seropositive. V and J are TRBV6-5 and TRBJ2-5; a possible D gene is TRBD1 (5 bases). Sequenced: PBMCs. CDR3 nucleotides: TGTGCCAGCAGTGAGACAGTAGGGACCCAGTACTTC. Its protein product is CASSETVGTQYF.